The subject of this entry is one TCR beta chain. What it binds is not known. Time point reported: week 35, safety follow-up. The study gave 300 ug of mutant IDH1 20-mer peptide per vaccine dose, with topical imiquimod. New WHO grade 3 or 4 astrocytomas that were IDH1-mutant and ATRX-lost occurred in the donors. The data were produced by immunoSEQ multiplex PCR, yet TCRdb's version contains in-frame clones alone and is incomplete. The profile shows roughly 32,000 clones, around three quarters of them singletons. The data stem from a study of a mutant IDH1 vaccine in newly diagnosed glioma. Turning to the study itself: In some groups vaccination began 4-6 weeks post-radiotherapy; others received it with temozolomide. Study-wide results and caveats: Immune responses arising from the vaccine appeared in just under 95% of patients.

The CDR3 extends over 15 amino acids. Trimming removed 6 bases from V and 0 bases from J, with 12 bases in between. CDR1 MNHEY and CDR2 SVGAGI come from the germline V gene. The chain has TRBV6-5 and TRBJ2-1; D not certain. The specimen comprised PBMCs, sampled from a glioma patient whose treatment included an IDH1 peptide vaccine. This clonotype was sampled from a woman aged 30 to 39 with glioma. Some clones in this sample may be carry-over from other donors' samples. CDR3 coding DNA: TGTGCCAGCAGGTCTACTTCGAGCTCCTACAATGAGCAGTTCTTC. Protein sequence: CASRSTSSSYNEQFF.